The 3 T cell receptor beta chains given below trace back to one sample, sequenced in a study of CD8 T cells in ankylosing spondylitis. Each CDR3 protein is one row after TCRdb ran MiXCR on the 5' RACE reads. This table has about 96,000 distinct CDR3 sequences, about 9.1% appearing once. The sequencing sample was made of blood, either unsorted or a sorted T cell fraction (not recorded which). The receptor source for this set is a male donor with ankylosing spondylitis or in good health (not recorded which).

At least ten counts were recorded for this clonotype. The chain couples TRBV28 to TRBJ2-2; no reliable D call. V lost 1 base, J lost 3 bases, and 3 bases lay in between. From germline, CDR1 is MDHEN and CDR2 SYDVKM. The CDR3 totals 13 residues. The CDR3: CASSLLHTGELFF. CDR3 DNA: TGTGCCAGCAGTTTATTACACACCGGGGAGCTGTTTTTT.

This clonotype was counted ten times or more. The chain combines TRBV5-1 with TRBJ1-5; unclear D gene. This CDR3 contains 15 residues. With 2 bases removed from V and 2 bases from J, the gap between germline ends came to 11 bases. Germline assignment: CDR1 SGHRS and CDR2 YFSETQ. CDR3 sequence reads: CASSFTSGGNQPQHF. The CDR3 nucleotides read TGCGCCAGCAGCTTCACGTCCGGGGGCAATCAGCCCCAGCATTTT.

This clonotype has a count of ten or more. The CDR3 loop reads CSARTGGGYSNQPQHF. CDR3 DNA: TGCAGTGCTAGAACCGGAGGGGGCTATAGCAATCAGCCCCAGCATTTT. The genes are TRBV20-1 and TRBJ1-5; TRBD1 agrees at 7 bases. V shed 2 bases and J 0 bases; nucleotides not matched to a gene: 7. Germline lookup yields CDR1 DFQATT and CDR2 SNEGSKA (reference sequence). This CDR3 is 16 amino acids long.